The 30 T cell receptor beta chains in this list originate from one sample, sequenced in a study of spatial heterogeneity in lung cancer. One entry per CDR3 protein results from TCRdb running MiXCR on the 5' RACE reads. The repertoire consists of tens of thousands of distinct CDR3 sequences, with approximately 7% occurring once and the leading ten covering roughly 13%. Described time point: sample taken at primary tumor resection. Without sorting, whole RNA was sequenced from tumor, nontumor lung or frozen PBMC. The specimen comprised PBMCs, sampled at surgery. These receptors were collected from a male donor with early-stage non-small cell lung cancer.

This clonotype showed up many times. The chain recombines TRBV5-1 with TRBJ2-5, with D unresolved. V was pared by 1 base and J by 2 bases, with 12 bases between. This CDR3 has 15 residues. Germline assignment: CDR1 SGHRS and CDR2 YFSETQ. The CDR3 coding sequence is TGCGCCAGCAGCTTGCAGGTCCCGCAACAAGAGACCCAGTACTTC. Its protein product is CASSLQVPQQETQYF.

The table lists this clonotype with many counts. The CDR3 loop reads CSALTAGGRKDTQYF. The CDR3 bases are TGCAGTGCCCTAACAGCGGGGGGGCGTAAAGATACGCAGTATTTT. The chain employs TRBV20-1 and TRBJ2-3; 10 bases are a match to TRBD2. Losses at the gene ends were 6 bases for V and 5 bases for J; bases not matched to a gene: 11. This CDR3 contains 15 residues. CDR1 and CDR2 from the germline V gene are DFQATT and SNEGSKA (reference sequence).

This clonotype appeared many times. The chain couples TRBV28 to TRBJ2-7; TRBD2 might be the D (6 bases). CDR3 length: 15 amino acids. Germline V gene lookup returns CDR1 MDHEN and CDR2 SYDVKM. V was trimmed by 6 bases and J by 4 bases, leaving 19 bases between them. The CDR3 spells CASSLEWGLGYEQYF. For the CDR3, the DNA is TGTGCCAGCAGCCTAGAGTGGGGACTGGGGTACGAGCAGTACTTC.

This clonotype was observed many times. This chain connects TRBV28 to TRBJ2-2; D unresolved. Germline V gene sequence: CDR1 MDHEN, CDR2 SYDVKM. The CDR3 spans 14 residues. Trimming took 3 bases from V and 8 from J, leaving 13 bases between them. The CDR3 region is CASSLRRYAGELFF. The DNA for the CDR3 is TGTGCCAGCAGTTTGAGGAGATACGCGGGGGAGCTGTTTTTT.

In this sample, this clonotype turned up many times. This rearrangement joins TRBV10-3 to TRBJ2-7; 8 bases align to TRBD1. Per the germline V gene, CDR1 is ENHRY and CDR2 is SYGVKD. This CDR3 comprises 13 residues. Germline trimming cut 4 bases from V and 6 bases from J; bases unmatched to any gene: 5. CDR3 nucleotide sequence: TGTGCCATCAGTGGTGATACAGGGGGCGAGCAGTACTTC. This encodes CAISGDTGGEQYF.

In its sample, this clonotype was seen many times. V and J are TRBV27 and TRBJ1-1, with D possibly matching TRBD1 (5 bases). The CDR3 runs 15 residues. Germline V lookup: CDR1 MNHEY, CDR2 SMNVEV (reference sequence). Trimming took off 5 bases at V and 2 bases at J, with 15 bases between the two ends. CDR3 sequence: CASSGDPGRNTEAFF. The CDR3 bases are TGTGCCAGCAGTGGGGACCCCGGACGCAACACTGAAGCTTTCTTT.

This clonotype was observed at least ten times. The rearrangement links TRBV19 to TRBJ1-1; a weak D match, TRBD1 (6 bases). This CDR3 has 13 amino acids. Germline V gene data show CDR1 as LNHDA and CDR2 as SQIVND (reference sequence). The V and J ends lost 3 bases and 4 bases respectively, with 9 bases between them. The CDR3 here is CASSIVGGTEAFF. The DNA of the CDR3 is TGTGCCAGTAGTATCGTAGGGGGCACTGAAGCTTTCTTT.

This clonotype came up many times. The chain couples TRBV5-1 to TRBJ2-1, with D unclear. The germline V and J ends were trimmed by 3 bases and 0 bases, with 7 bases remaining between them. The CDR3 spans 14 residues. Germline V gene lookup returns CDR1 SGHRS and CDR2 YFSETQ. The CDR3 DNA reads TGCGCCAGCAGCTACCCTAGCTCCTACAATGAGCAGTTCTTC. This translates into CASSYPSSYNEQFF.

This clonotype has at least ten counts. V gene TRBV3-1 combines with J gene TRBJ1-6; TRBD1 aligns across 8 bases. The CDR3 covers 13 residues. The germline CDR1 and CDR2 sequences are LGHDT and YNNKEL (reference sequence). The ends lost 5 bases at V and 10 bases at J; junction bases unmatched: 4. Here the CDR3 DNA reads TGTGCCAGCAGCGACAGGGGTCGGTCACCCCTCCACTTT. Translating it yields CASSDRGRSPLHF.

The chain employs TRBV7-2 and TRBJ2-5; D call uncertain. Germline values: CDR1 SGHTA, CDR2 FQGNSA. V was cut by 1 base and J by 5 bases, with 11 bases left in between. The CDR3 covers 14 residues. This chain's CDR3 is CASSLGAAKETQYF. The DNA of the CDR3 is TGTGCCAGCAGCTTAGGGGCAGCCAAGGAGACCCAGTACTTC.

This clonotype was observed many times. The chain employs TRBV29-1 and TRBJ1-1; weak D call: TRBD1 (5 bases). V gave up 4 bases and J gave up 5 bases, with 17 bases separating them. The germline V gene has CDR1 SQVTM and CDR2 ANQGSEA. CDR3 length equals 14 residues. Written as DNA, the CDR3 is TGCAGCGTTGCCGCCCAGGGTGAGGGAACTGAAGCTTTCTTT. Translated: CSVAAQGEGTEAFF.

In its sample, this clonotype was seen many times. This chain connects TRBV10-1 to TRBJ1-1; D remains ambiguous. Germline CDR1 WNHNN, CDR2 SYGVQD (reference sequence). Trimming cost V 0 bases and J 0 bases, with 2 bases left between them. The CDR3 is made up of 13 amino acids. Here the CDR3 reads CASSESMNTEAFF. The DNA of the CDR3 is TGCGCCAGCAGTGAGTCTATGAACACTGAAGCTTTCTTT.

This clonotype was counted ten times or more. This rearrangement joins TRBV20-1 to TRBJ1-5; possibly TRBD1 for D (6 bases). The germline CDR1 and CDR2 sequences are DFQATT and SNEGSKA (reference sequence). The CDR3 extends over 13 amino acids. The V gene lost 4 bases and the J gene lost 3 bases, with 10 bases spanning the gap. CDR3 protein: CSANTGPNQPQHF. In DNA form, the CDR3 reads TGCAGTGCTAACACAGGGCCCAATCAGCCCCAGCATTTT.

This clonotype was found many times. The V gene is TRBV19, the J gene TRBJ2-5; 7 bases are a match to TRBD1. The V and J ends lost 5 bases and 1 base, in that order; junction bases with no gene match: 7. This CDR3 has 15 residues. Germline assignment: CDR1 LNHDA and CDR2 SQIVND (reference sequence). CDR3 in amino acids: CASSYRGDSQETQYF. CDR3 sequence (DNA): TGTGCCAGTAGTTACAGGGGCGACTCCCAAGAGACCCAGTACTTC.

This clonotype came up many times. The rearrangement uses TRBV3-1 and TRBJ2-7, with D possibly being TRBD1 (5 bases). V lost 4 bases and J lost 3, with 10 bases in between. Germline CDR1 LGHDT, CDR2 YNNKEL (reference sequence). The CDR3 runs to 13 residues. Written as DNA, the CDR3 is TGTGCCAGCAGCCCAGGGATCCTCTACGAGCAGTACTTC. Protein: CASSPGILYEQYF.

This clonotype is medium-sized (0.01 to 0.1%) in the sample. The rearrangement uses TRBV20-1 and TRBJ2-3; 7 bases fit TRBD2. The V segment lost 1 base and the J segment 4 bases; nucleotides outside the gene matches: 2. CDR1 and CDR2 from the germline V gene are DFQATT and SNEGSKA (reference sequence). CDR3 length: 13 residues. The CDR3 is CSARGTSADTQYF. The CDR3 DNA is TGCAGTGCTAGAGGGACTAGTGCAGATACGCAGTATTTT.

The chain combines TRBV2 with TRBJ2-2, with 8 positions matching TRBD1. Per germline, CDR1 SNHLY and CDR2 FYNNEI. CDR3 size: 15 residues. Trimming at V came to 6 bases and at J to 3 bases, leaving 6 bases not matched to a gene. The CDR3 loop is CASRVGQGDTGELFF. The CDR3 DNA reads as TGTGCCAGCAGAGTCGGACAGGGAGACACCGGGGAGCTGTTTTTT.

This clonotype was detected many times. The chain carries TRBV28 and TRBJ2-3, with D possibly being TRBD1 or TRBD2 (5 bases each). V was clipped by 4 bases and J by 6 bases, with 23 bases between them. Per germline, CDR1 MDHEN and CDR2 SYDVKM. The CDR3 totals 17 residues. The CDR3 DNA reads as TGTGCCAGCAGTTCCAACCTCCGGGACCTAATGACGGATACGCAGTATTTT. This codes for CASSSNLRDLMTDTQYF.

This clonotype has ten or more counts. The gene calls are TRBV6-5 and TRBJ2-5; 11 bases line up with TRBD2. With 5 bases clipped from V and 7 bases from J, the junction kept 9 bases outside the gene matches. Germline loops: CDR1 MNHEY, CDR2 SVGAGI. The CDR3 is 15 amino acids. This CDR3 is CASSDIAGGLGTQYF. In DNA, the CDR3 is TGTGCCAGCAGTGATATAGCGGGGGGGTTGGGGACCCAGTACTTC.

Ten or more counts support this clonotype. The V call is TRBV12-5, the J call TRBJ2-7; D possibly corresponds to TRBD2 (6 bases). The CDR3 has 16 amino acids. V was cut by 1 base and J by 5 bases, with 18 bases left in between. The V gene's germline CDR1 is LGHNT and CDR2 FRNRAP. CDR3: CASGLAAGRLSHEQYV. As DNA, the CDR3 is TGTGCTAGTGGTTTGGCCGCGGGGCGCCTTTCCCACGAGCAGTACGTC.

This chain uses TRBV30 with TRBJ1-5; the D is unclear. The CDR3 is made up of 13 amino acids. Germline lookup yields CDR1 GTSNPN and CDR2 SVGIG (reference sequence). Between the trimmed V and J ends, which lost 0 bases and 1 base, there was a span of 4 bases. CDR3 residues: CAWSVDSNQPQHF. The CDR3 region has the DNA TGTGCCTGGAGTGTAGACAGCAATCAGCCCCAGCATTTT.

In this sample, this clonotype is medium-sized. The rearrangement links TRBV20-1 to TRBJ1-2; D might be TRBD1 (5 bases). This CDR3 contains 13 residues. V shed 6 bases and J shed 2 bases, with 13 bases lying between them. Germline V gives CDR1 DFQATT, CDR2 SNEGSKA (reference sequence). CDR3 DNA: TGCAGTGCCTGGGACCCTGCCAACTATGGCTACACCTTC. Its protein product is CSAWDPANYGYTF.

The rearrangement joins TRBV7-2 to TRBJ2-3; the D gene is possibly TRBD2 (5 bases). The V and J ends lost 5 bases and 3 bases respectively, with 12 bases between them. The CDR3 runs 14 residues. Germline assignment: CDR1 SGHTA and CDR2 FQGNSA. The CDR3 region is CASSLGLATDTQYF. The CDR3 bases are TGTGCCAGCAGCCTTGGGCTAGCAACAGATACGCAGTATTTT.

There are many counts of this clonotype. The chain employs TRBV20-1 and TRBJ1-5; 8 nucleotides align to TRBD1. Germline V gives CDR1 DFQATT, CDR2 SNEGSKA (reference sequence). The CDR3 covers 14 residues. The J segment lost 7 bases and the V segment lost 6 bases, leaving 11 bases of the junction unmatched. This CDR3 is CSAKQGGQWQPQHF. As DNA, the CDR3 is TGCAGTGCCAAACAGGGGGGGCAGTGGCAGCCCCAGCATTTT.

There are many counts of this clonotype. The V call is TRBV21-1, the J call TRBJ2-7; the D call TRBD1 from the table was never checked on the DNA. TRBV21-1 is marked as a pseudogene. The CDR3 runs to 13 residues. The CDR3 region has the DNA TGTGCCAGGATGGGACAGGGAGGCGACGAGCAGTACTTC. Its translation: CARMGQGGDEQYF.

This clonotype was counted ten times or more. J is TRBJ1-1 and V is TRBV28, with TRBD1 matching over 11 bases. V lost 5 bases, J lost 8 bases, and 4 bases stayed unmatched. The CDR3 length is 13 residues. Germline V lookup: CDR1 MDHEN, CDR2 SYDVKM. The CDR3, as DNA: TGTGCCAGCAGTAGGACAGGGGGCAGCGAAGCTTTCTTT. This gives the protein CASSRTGGSEAFF. The full variable domain, rest sourced from reference TRBV28 and TRBJ1-1, is DVKVTQSSRYLVKRTGEKVFLECVQDMDHENMFWYRQDPGLGLRLIYFSYDVKMKEKGDIPEGYSVSREKKERFSLILESASTNQTSMYLCASSRTGGSEAFFGQGTRLTVV.

The chain recombines TRBV7-9 with TRBJ2-5; 8 positions agree with TRBD2. This CDR3 spans 16 amino acids. Per the germline V gene, CDR1 is SEHNR and CDR2 is FQNEAQ (reference sequence). J was trimmed by 5 bases and V by 4 bases; bases with no gene match: 12. The DNA of the CDR3 is TGTGCCAGCAGCTCGCTCGGGAGGGCCTTTGGTGAGACCCAGTACTTC. It specifies CASSSLGRAFGETQYF. The full variable domain, in which reference TRBV7-9 and TRBJ2-5 provide the parts outside the CDR3, is DTGVSQNPRHKITKRGQNVTFRCDPISEHNRLYWYRQTLGQGPEFLTYFQNEAQLEKSRLLSDRFSAERPKGSFSTLEIQRTEQGDSAMYLCASSSLGRAFGETQYFGPGTRLLVL.

This clonotype was seen at least ten times. The rearrangement links TRBV20-1 to TRBJ2-3; either TRBD1 or TRBD2 may fit D (5 bases each). V shed 3 bases and J shed 4 bases, with 17 bases lying between them. The length of the CDR3 is 15 residues. Germline V gene sequence: CDR1 DFQATT, CDR2 SNEGSKA (reference sequence). The CDR3 bases are TGCAGTGCTAGGCGTACATGGGGGAGCGCAGATACGCAGTATTTT. Translation gives CSARRTWGSADTQYF.

This chain connects TRBV11-2 to TRBJ2-3, with a tentative D call TRBD2 (5 bases). Trimming stripped 5 bases from V and 2 bases from J, with 17 bases between. The V gene's germline CDR1 is SGHAT and CDR2 FQNNGV. This CDR3 is built from 16 residues. CDR3 bases: TGTGCCAGCAGCCGTGCGGGCCTCCCGTCCACAGATACGCAGTATTTT. As protein: CASSRAGLPSTDTQYF.

The V call is TRBV27, the J call TRBJ1-5; 9 bases fit TRBD1. The CDR3 length is 15 residues. V shed 7 bases and J 4 bases; nucleotides not matched to a gene: 8. Germline-derived CDR1 and CDR2 are MNHEY and SMNVEV (reference sequence). In DNA, the CDR3 is TGTGCCAGCACCCAATCCGGGACAGGGAATCAGCCCCAGCATTTT. Translation: CASTQSGTGNQPQHF.